This T cell receptor (beta chain) was sequenced for a study of blood T cell repertoires in COVID-19. Overall study context: PBMCs, B-cell-depleted T cells, or T cells were the source of the cDNA or gDNA that made up the material.

The Seattle site enrolled patients during active infection and followed them longitudinally. V lost 6 bases, J lost 0 bases, and 3 bases stayed unmatched. The CDR3 covers 17 residues. Looked up from germline, CDR1 is MNHEY and CDR2 is SMNVEV (reference sequence). Authors' processing steps: Reference gene primer amplification yielded estimated nucleated cell counts. Using immunoSEQ multiplex PCR, the repertoire was profiled, and TCRdb retains in-frame clones only, with some absent. V and J calls and clone size are as listed in that table; D and trimming were resolved from the DNA. Of 40,000 to 60,000 clones in the sample, approximately 95% were seen once.

The V call is TRBV27, the J call TRBJ2-6; 12 bases are a match to TRBD2. Sequenced sample: peripheral blood. The TCR comes from a man aged 60 to 75 with COVID-19, enrolled during active disease. The CDR3 spells CASSPTSGSSGANVLTF. The DNA for the CDR3 is TGTGCCAGCAGCCCGACTAGCGGGAGCTCTGGGGCCAACGTCCTGACTTTC.